The rows below give T cell receptor beta chains drawn from one sample of a study of blood T cell repertoires in COVID-19. Assay: immunoSEQ multiplex PCR; the TCRdb copy retains only in-frame clones and omits some. The sample has about 270,000 clones; about nine tenths are singletons. The sequenced sample consisted of peripheral blood. The receptors come from a young adult with COVID-19, enrolled during active disease. Each CDR3 is given without its conserved first and last residue. D genes are given only for firm matches.

j_call d_call v_call cdr3_aa
TRBJ1-4 . TRBV6-5 ASSYDRINNEKLF
TRBJ2-1 . TRBV27 ASSASENEQF
TRBJ1-2 . TRBV5-3 ARSVVYRVDGYT
TRBJ2-2 TRBD2 TRBV7-9 ASSPRGGITGELF
TRBJ1-1 . TRBV15 ATSRDGGNTEAF
TRBJ2-5 . TRBV18 ASSPGGAGKQETQY
TRBJ2-3 . TRBV6-2/TRBV6-3 ASSLQGPSTDTQY
TRBJ2-7 . TRBV25-1 ASSEFRQGSYEQY
TRBJ2-7 . TRBV5-1 ASSLEGFLGEQY
TRBJ2-1 TRBD2 TRBV7-3 ASSLRRGKYNEQF
TRBJ2-5 TRBD1 TRBV12-3/TRBV12-4 ASSRDSGETQY
TRBJ2-7 . TRBV6-1 ASSETGSYEQY
TRBJ2-1 TRBD2 TRBV4-3 ASSQDLAGGYNEQF
TRBJ2-1 . TRBV4-2 ASSQVKGDEQF
TRBJ2-1 TRBD1 TRBV4-1 ASSQIGQGADEQF
TRBJ2-1 TRBD2 TRBV5-6 ASSWGGDEQF
TRBJ2-1 . TRBV27 ASGTDYNEQF
TRBJ1-2 TRBD1 TRBV6-5 ASIAGQGARGYT
TRBJ2-5 TRBD2 TRBV7-9 ASSPPRGGRGETQY
TRBJ1-3 . TRBV28 ASSPRGTSGNTIY
TRBJ1-3 . TRBV29-1 SVAGLNSGNTIY
TRBJ1-5 TRBD1 TRBV4-1 ASSQPTGNQPQH
TRBJ2-3 TRBD2 TRBV5-4 ASSSMSGNGADTQY
TRBJ1-4 TRBD1 TRBV9 ASSVGTGGEKLF
TRBJ2-1 TRBD1 TRBV2 ASSTGVLDEQF
TRBJ2-1 . TRBV4-1 ASSQGWSPHPVHEQF
TRBJ2-5 . TRBV28 ASSWQDRNQETQY
TRBJ1-1 . TRBV27 ASSLLGERAF
TRBJ2-2 . TRBV21-1 ASIQDRDNGELF
TRBJ1-2 . TRBV7-9 ASSLETGPSYGYT
TRBJ1-1 TRBD1 TRBV4-1 ASSHKTPGQGVTEAF
TRBJ2-1 TRBD2 TRBV10-3 AISGPGLAGGEEF
TRBJ1-3 TRBD1 TRBV9 ASSPGQALSGNTIY
TRBJ2-7 TRBD2 TRBV4-2 ASSQGSGGPYEQY
TRBJ2-1 . TRBV5-1 ASSLVPAGEQF
TRBJ1-3 . TRBV5-1 ASSLEAGAGNTIY
TRBJ2-3 TRBD2 TRBV28 ASSFEGLAGTDTQY
TRBJ1-6 TRBD1 TRBV4-1 ASSLEGQANSPLH
TRBJ1-5 TRBD1 TRBV19 ASSTSPGQGLPNQPQH
TRBJ1-2 . TRBV28 ASIRPGRGNYGYT